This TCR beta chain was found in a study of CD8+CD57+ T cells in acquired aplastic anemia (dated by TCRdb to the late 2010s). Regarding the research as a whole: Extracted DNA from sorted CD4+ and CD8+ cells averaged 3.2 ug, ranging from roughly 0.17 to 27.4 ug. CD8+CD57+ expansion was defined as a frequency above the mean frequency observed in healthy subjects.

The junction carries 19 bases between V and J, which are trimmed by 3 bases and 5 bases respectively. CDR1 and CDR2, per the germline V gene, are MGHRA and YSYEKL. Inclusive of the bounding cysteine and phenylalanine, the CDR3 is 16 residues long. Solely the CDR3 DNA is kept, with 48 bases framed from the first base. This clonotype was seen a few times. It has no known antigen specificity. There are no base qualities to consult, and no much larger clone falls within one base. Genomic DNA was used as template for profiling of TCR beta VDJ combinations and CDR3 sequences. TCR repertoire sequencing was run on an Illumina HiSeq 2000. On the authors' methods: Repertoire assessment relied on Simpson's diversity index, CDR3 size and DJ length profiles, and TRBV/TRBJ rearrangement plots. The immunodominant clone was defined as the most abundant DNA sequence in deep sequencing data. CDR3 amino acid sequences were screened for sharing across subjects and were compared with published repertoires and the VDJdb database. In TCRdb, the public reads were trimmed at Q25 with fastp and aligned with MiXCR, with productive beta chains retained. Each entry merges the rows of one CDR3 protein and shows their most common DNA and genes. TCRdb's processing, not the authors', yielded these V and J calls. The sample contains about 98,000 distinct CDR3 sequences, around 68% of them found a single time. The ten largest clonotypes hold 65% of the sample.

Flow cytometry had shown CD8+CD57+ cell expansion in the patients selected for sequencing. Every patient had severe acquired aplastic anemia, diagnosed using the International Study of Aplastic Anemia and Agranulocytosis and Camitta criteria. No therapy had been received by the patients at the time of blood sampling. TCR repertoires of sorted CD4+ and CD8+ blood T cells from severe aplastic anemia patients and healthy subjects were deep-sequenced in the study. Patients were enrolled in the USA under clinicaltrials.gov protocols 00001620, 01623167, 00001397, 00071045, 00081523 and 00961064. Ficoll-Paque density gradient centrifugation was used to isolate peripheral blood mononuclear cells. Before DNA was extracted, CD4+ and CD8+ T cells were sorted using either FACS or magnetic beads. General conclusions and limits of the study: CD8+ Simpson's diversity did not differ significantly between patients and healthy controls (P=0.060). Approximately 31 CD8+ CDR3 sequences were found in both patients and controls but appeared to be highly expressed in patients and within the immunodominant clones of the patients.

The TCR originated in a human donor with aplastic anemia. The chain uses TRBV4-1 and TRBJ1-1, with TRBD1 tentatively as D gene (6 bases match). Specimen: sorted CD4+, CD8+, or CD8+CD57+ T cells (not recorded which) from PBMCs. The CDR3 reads CASSHEHQGLRTEAFF. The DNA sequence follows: TGCGCCAGCAGCCATGAACATCAGGGGTTGCGAACTGAAGCTTTCTTT.